Shown below are 9 T cell receptor beta chains from a single sample sequenced in a study of cytomegalovirus exposure and HLA in healthy donors. The PCR contained 60 Vbeta and 13 Jbeta primers. Some clones are missing from TCRdb's copy, which holds only in-frame ones; the method was immunoSEQ multiplex PCR. The sample records around 110,000 clones, around 75% being singletons. Sequences were obtained from PBMCs. Every receptor here comes from a woman under 30 in good health and CMV-seronegative.

The V and J genes are TRBV5-8 and TRBJ1-1; D is unresolved. Per germline, CDR1 SGHTS and CDR2 YDEGEE. This CDR3 contains 12 residues. Trimming removed 4 bases from V and 0 bases from J, with 4 bases in between. CDR3 amino acids: CASSLLNTEAFF. CDR3 bases: TGTGCCAGCAGCCTTCTGAACACTGAAGCTTTCTTT.

The chain is built from TRBV6-5 and TRBJ1-6, with D possibly TRBD1 on 5 matching bases. Germline-derived CDR1 and CDR2 are MNHEY and SVGAGI. This CDR3 contains 13 residues. The germline V and J ends were trimmed by 3 bases and 9 bases, with 9 bases remaining between them. The CDR3 sequence: CASSYKTVSPLHF. In nucleotides, the CDR3 is TGTGCCAGCAGTTATAAGACAGTTTCACCCCTCCACTTT.

The CDR3 DNA sequence: TGTGCCAGCACCCCTTGGGGGACAGGAGCTAGTGAGCAGTTCTTC. Amino acid sequence: CASTPWGTGASEQFF. This sequence joins TRBV28 and TRBJ2-1; 8 bases map to TRBD1. Germline CDR1 and CDR2: MDHEN and SYDVKM. Trimming took 7 bases from V and 9 from J; bases not matched to a gene: 14. This CDR3 comprises 15 residues.

The chain employs TRBV19 and TRBJ1-1, with no clear D. This CDR3 has 15 residues. In germline, CDR1 is LNHDA, CDR2 SQIVND (reference sequence). V was trimmed by 1 base and J by 0 bases, leaving 9 bases between them. DNA of the CDR3: TGTGCCAGTAGTATAGTCGACATTGTGAACACTGAAGCTTTCTTT. Protein product: CASSIVDIVNTEAFF. The whole variable domain, remainder taken from reference TRBV19 and TRBJ1-1, is DGGITQSPKYLFRKEGQNVTLSCEQNLNHDAMYWYRQDPGQGLRLIYYSQIVNDFQKGDIAEGYSVSREKKESFPLTVTSAQKNPTAFYLCASSIVDIVNTEAFFGQGTRLTVV.

J is TRBJ2-1 and V is TRBV10-1, with a weak D call TRBD2 (6 bases). This CDR3 is 12 amino acids long. The V and J ends lost 6 bases and 8 bases respectively, with 11 bases between them. Looked up from germline, CDR1 is WNHNN and CDR2 is SYGVQD (reference sequence). CDR3 protein: CASSRGTDEQFF. The CDR3 bases are TGCGCCAGCAGCCGGGGGACGGATGAGCAGTTCTTC.

The gene calls are TRBV27 and TRBJ1-1; D uncertain. Germline V gene lookup returns CDR1 MNHEY and CDR2 SMNVEV (reference sequence). This CDR3 comprises 14 residues. V was trimmed by 6 bases and J by 4 bases, leaving 15 bases between them. The CDR3 DNA reads as TGTGCCAGCAGGCTGGGAGGGTCGACCACTGAAGCTTTCTTT. This sequence encodes CASRLGGSTTEAFF.

This clone was recorded once. This chain links TRBV30 with TRBJ2-7; D possibly corresponds to TRBD2 (6 bases). V was pared by 1 base and J by 2 bases, with 12 bases between. Germline V gene sequence: CDR1 GTSNPN, CDR2 SVGIG (reference sequence). CDR3 length equals 14 residues. The CDR3 sequence is CAWSGGGRPYEQYF. CDR3 nucleotides: TGTGCCTGGAGTGGTGGAGGGAGACCCTACGAGCAGTACTTC.

The V and J genes are TRBV6-1 and TRBJ2-7, with 11 bases aligning to TRBD1. Germline values: CDR1 MNHNS, CDR2 SASEGT. The ends lost 4 bases at V and 4 bases at J; junction bases unmatched: 15. CDR3 size: 18 residues. CDR3 in amino acids: CASSGLGGPGQGAYEQYF. CDR3 DNA sequence: TGTGCCAGCAGTGGGTTGGGCGGCCCAGGACAGGGGGCATACGAGCAGTACTTC.

V usage is TRBV10-3 and J usage is TRBJ1-1, with D perhaps TRBD1 (5 bases). Germline V gene data show CDR1 as ENHRY and CDR2 as SYGVKD. Trimming left V 3 bases short and J 7 bases short, with 12 bases between. This CDR3 is built from 13 residues. Written as DNA, the CDR3 is TGTGCCATCAGTGAAGGCAGACAGATTGAAGCTTTCTTT. As protein: CAISEGRQIEAFF.